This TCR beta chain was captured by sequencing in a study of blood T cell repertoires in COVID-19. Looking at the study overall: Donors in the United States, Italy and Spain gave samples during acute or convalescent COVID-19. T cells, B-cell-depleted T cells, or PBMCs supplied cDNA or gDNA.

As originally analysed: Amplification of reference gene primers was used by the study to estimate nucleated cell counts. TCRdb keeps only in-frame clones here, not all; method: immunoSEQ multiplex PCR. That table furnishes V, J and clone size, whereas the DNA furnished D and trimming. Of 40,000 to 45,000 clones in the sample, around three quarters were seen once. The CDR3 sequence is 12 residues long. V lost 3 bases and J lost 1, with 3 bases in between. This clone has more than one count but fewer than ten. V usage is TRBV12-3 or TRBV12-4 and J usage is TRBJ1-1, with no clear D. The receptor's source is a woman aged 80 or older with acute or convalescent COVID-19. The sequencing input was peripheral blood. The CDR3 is CASSFQNTEAFF. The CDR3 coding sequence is TGTGCCAGCAGTTTCCAGAACACTGAAGCTTTCTTT.